This T cell receptor beta chain was profiled in a study of CD8 T cells in Susac syndrome. At the level of the study: Intravenous immunoglobulin alone or corticosteroids were being given to patients with Susac syndrome at blood draw, unless they were therapy-naive.

J was trimmed by 6 bases and V by 6 bases; bases with no gene match: 9. Germline values: CDR1 MDHEN, CDR2 SYDVKM. The CDR3 is made up of 14 amino acids. Points from the study as a whole: In TEMRA cells and active patients, CD8+ clonal expansion in Susac reached its peak. In total CD8+ repertoires, around 15 Susac-specific public clones were detected, and CD8+ TEMRA repertoires contained about 5.

RNA in amounts of roughly 0.45 to 1 ug was reverse transcribed with random hexamers. Amplification of TCR beta CDR3 used immunoSEQ multiplex PCR across 54 Vbeta and 13 Jbeta. TCRdb re-called the immunoSEQ multiplex PCR reads through MiXCR, storing one row per CDR3 protein. The table has approximately 87,000 distinct CDR3 sequences, roughly 96% seen once. With respect to this clonotype: The antigen is not known.

The chain has TRBV28 and TRBJ1-2, with TRBD1 matching over 8 bases. The sequence was collected from a human donor with Susac syndrome. Sequencing was performed on CD8+ T cells from PBMCs. This CDR3 is CASSWGPGGDGYTF. The CDR3 bases are TGTGCCAGCAGCTGGGGGCCAGGGGGCGATGGCTACACCTTC.